This record covers a single T cell receptor (beta chain). These data come from a study of PD-L1 blockade in urothelial cancer. Overall study context: Blood-derived samples held a median approximately 140,000 T cells.

The CDR3 runs 15 residues. The junction had 4 bases not matched to a gene; V was cut back by 0 bases and J by 6 bases. Germline V gene data show CDR1 as KGHSH and CDR2 as LQKENI. Templates that were synthetic TCR analogs were spiked into each PCR. Measured with immunoSEQ multiplex PCR; TCRdb has only the in-frame clones, and not every one. The data hold about 76,000 clones, with 80% to 95% observed a single time. Time point defined: peripheral blood 6 weeks after treatment start. This TCR was sampled from a woman aged 80 or over with urothelial cancer. This material consisted of PBMCs, taken around atezolizumab (anti-PD-L1) treatment. V usage is TRBV18 and J usage is TRBJ2-1; 8 positions match TRBD1. CDR3 in amino acids: CASSPPGTGGNEQFF. The DNA for the CDR3 is TGTGCCAGCTCACCACCGGGGACAGGAGGCAATGAGCAGTTCTTC.